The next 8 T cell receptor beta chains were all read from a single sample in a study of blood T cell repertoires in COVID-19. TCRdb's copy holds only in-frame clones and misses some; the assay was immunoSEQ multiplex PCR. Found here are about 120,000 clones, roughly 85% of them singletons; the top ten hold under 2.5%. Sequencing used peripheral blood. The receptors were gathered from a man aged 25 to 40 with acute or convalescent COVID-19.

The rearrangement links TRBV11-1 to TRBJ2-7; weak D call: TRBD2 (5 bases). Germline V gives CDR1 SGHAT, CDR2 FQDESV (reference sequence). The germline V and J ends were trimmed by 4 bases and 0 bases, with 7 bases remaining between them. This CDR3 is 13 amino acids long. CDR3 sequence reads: CASSSGVSYEQYV. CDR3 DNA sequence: TGTGCCAGCAGCTCCGGGGTCTCCTACGAGCAGTACGTC.

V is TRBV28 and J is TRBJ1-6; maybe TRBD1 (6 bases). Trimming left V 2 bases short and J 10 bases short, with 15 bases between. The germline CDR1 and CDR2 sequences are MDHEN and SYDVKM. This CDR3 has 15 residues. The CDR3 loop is CASSLGGTTGSPLHF. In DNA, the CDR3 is TGTGCCAGCAGTTTAGGGGGGACTACAGGGTCACCCCTCCACTTT.

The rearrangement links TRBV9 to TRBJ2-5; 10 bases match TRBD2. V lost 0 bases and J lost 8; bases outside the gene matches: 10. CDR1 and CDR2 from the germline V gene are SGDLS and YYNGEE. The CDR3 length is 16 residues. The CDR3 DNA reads TGTGCCAGCAGCGTAGTAGCCAGCGGGGGGGCTATTACCCAGTACTTC. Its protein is CASSVVASGGAITQYF. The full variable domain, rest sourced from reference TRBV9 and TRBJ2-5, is DSGVTQTPKHLITATGQRVTLRCSPRSGDLSVYWYQQSLDQGLQFLIQYYNGEERAKGNILERFSAQQFPDLHSELNLSSLELGDSALYFCASSVVASGGAITQYFGPGTRLLVL.

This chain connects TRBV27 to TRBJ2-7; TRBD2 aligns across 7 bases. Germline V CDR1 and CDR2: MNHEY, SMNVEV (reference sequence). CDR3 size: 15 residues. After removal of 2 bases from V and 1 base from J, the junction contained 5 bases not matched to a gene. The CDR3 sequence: CASSLDGRQSYEQYV. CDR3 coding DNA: TGTGCCAGCAGTTTAGACGGGAGGCAATCCTACGAGCAGTACGTC.

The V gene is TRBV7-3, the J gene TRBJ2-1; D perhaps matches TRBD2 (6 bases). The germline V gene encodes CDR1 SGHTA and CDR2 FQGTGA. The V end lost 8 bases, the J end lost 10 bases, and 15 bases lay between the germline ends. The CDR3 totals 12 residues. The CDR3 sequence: CASGYGGREQFF. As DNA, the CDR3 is TGTGCCAGCGGATATGGGGGGAGGGAGCAGTTCTTC. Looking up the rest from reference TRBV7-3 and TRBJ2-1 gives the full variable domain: GAGVSQTPSNKVTEKGKYVELRCDPISGHTALYWYRQSLGQGPEFLIYFQGTGAADDSGLPNDRFFAVRPEGSVSTLKIQRTERGDSAVYLCASGYGGREQFFGPGTRLTVL.

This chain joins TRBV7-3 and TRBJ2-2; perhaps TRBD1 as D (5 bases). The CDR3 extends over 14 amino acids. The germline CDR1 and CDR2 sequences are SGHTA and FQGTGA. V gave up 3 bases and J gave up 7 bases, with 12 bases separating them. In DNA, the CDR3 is TGTGCCAGCAGCTTGGGTCAGGGCGTCGGGGAGCTGTTTTTT. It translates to CASSLGQGVGELFF.

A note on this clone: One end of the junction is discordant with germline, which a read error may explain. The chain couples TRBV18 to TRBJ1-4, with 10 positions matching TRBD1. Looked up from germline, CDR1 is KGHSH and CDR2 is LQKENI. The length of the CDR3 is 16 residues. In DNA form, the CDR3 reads TGTGCCAGCTCATCCGACAGGGGGCTGACTAGTGAAAAACTGTTTTTT. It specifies CASSSDRGLTSEKLFF.

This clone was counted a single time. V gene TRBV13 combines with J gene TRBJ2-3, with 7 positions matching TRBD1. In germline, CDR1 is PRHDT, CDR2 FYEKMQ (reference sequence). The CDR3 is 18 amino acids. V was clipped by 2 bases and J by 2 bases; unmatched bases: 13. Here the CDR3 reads CASSLSFPGQLDTDTQYF. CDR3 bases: TGTGCCAGCAGCTTAAGCTTCCCGGGACAGCTAGACACAGATACGCAGTATTTT.